This note documents a single T cell receptor (beta chain) sequence. No antigen is known for it. CDR1 and CDR2 (germline): KGHSH, LQKENI. V was shortened by 3 bases and J by 0 bases, with 5 bases between the two germline ends. The length of the CDR3 is 13 residues. The source of the sample is a study of cytomegalovirus exposure and HLA in healthy donors. Overall study results and limits: Across HLA loci, a later analysis found differing TCR association rates, with DRB1 most and HLA-C fewest. What a later analysis showed was that several of the most significant clusters appeared linked to common viral pathogens. A later analysis reportedly found that, within productive TCRs, an Asian-associated ancestry cluster had fewer N-insertions than the mean observed across the roughly 670 donors. After further analysis at a later stage, 16,951 TCR beta sequences were associated with HLA alleles at 0.05 false discovery rate.

In the PCR, 60 Vbeta and 13 Jbeta primers were used. Measured with immunoSEQ multiplex PCR; TCRdb has only the in-frame clones, and not every one. The sample shows approximately 160,000 clones, roughly 81% of them seen only once. Sample: PBMCs. This chain connects TRBV18 to TRBJ1-1; D is unresolved. This receptor was obtained from a girl aged 5-17 years in good health and CMV-seropositive. The CDR3, as DNA: TGTGCCAGCTCACCTCAGATGAACACTGAAGCTTTCTTT. Its protein is CASSPQMNTEAFF.